A single sample gave rise to the 20 T cell receptor beta chains below, sequenced in a study of T cell repertoires in cytomegalovirus infection. TCRdb independently ran MiXCR on the reads; one entry per CDR3 protein. The table lists about 740,000 distinct CDR3 sequences, 30% to 35% of them singletons. The antigens these receptors bind are not known. Sequenced here: cultured PBMCs, sampled from culture after CMV antigen stimulation. Every receptor here comes from a human donor in good health (CMV status not recorded). Some clones in this sample may be carry-over from other donors' samples.

There are many counts of this clonotype. The V and J genes are TRBV7-2 and TRBJ2-5; TRBD1 might be the D (5 bases). This CDR3 is 14 amino acids long. The germline V gene has CDR1 SGHTA and CDR2 FQGNSA. Trimming left V 5 bases short and J 1 base short, with 11 bases between. The CDR3 sequence is CASSPTGTQETQYF. Written as DNA, the CDR3 is TGTGCCAGCAGCCCAACAGGAACCCAAGAGACCCAGTACTTC.

This clonotype was counted a few times. The rearrangement uses TRBV18 and TRBJ2-7; 9 bases map to TRBD1. The CDR3 loop spans 12 amino acids. The V segment lost 10 bases and the J segment 3 bases; nucleotides outside the gene matches: 4. CDR1 is KGHSH and CDR2 is LQKENI in the germline V gene. The CDR3 DNA reads as TGTGCCACCTCGGGACAGGGCTACGAGCAGTACTTC. It specifies CATSGQGYEQYF. Supplemented by reference TRBV18 and TRBJ2-7, the full variable domain reads NAGVMQNPRHLVRRRGQEARLRCSPMKGHSHVYWYRQLPEEGLKFMVYLQKENIIDESGMPKERFSAEFPKEGPSILRIQQVVRGDSAAYFCATSGQGYEQYFGPGTRLTVT.

The sample holds a few counts of this clonotype. This chain connects TRBV12-3 or TRBV12-4 to TRBJ2-5, with 7 bases fitting TRBD2. The CDR3 is made up of 14 amino acids. Germline trimming cut 6 bases from V and 5 bases from J; bases unmatched to any gene: 9. CDR3 region: CASSPSRGVETQYF. The CDR3, as DNA: TGTGCCAGCAGCCCTTCCCGGGGGGTTGAGACCCAGTACTTC.

The chain links TRBV19 to TRBJ2-5; no clear D. This CDR3 comprises 13 residues. Germline CDR1 LNHDA, CDR2 SQIVND (reference sequence). V shed 5 bases and J shed 4 bases, with 11 bases lying between them. The CDR3 reads CASSFLLGETQYF. CDR3 bases: TGTGCCAGTAGTTTCCTGTTAGGAGAGACCCAGTACTTC.

The chain joins TRBV6-1 to TRBJ1-2; TRBD1 aligns across 9 bases. Unmatched junction bases numbered 6, after V lost 5 bases and J lost 5 bases. This CDR3 spans 14 amino acids. Germline V gives CDR1 MNHNS, CDR2 SASEGT. In nucleotides, the CDR3 is TGTGCCAGCAGTCGACAGGGGGTAGTATATGGCTACACCTTC. Its protein is CASSRQGVVYGYTF.

This clonotype was counted between two and nine times. J is TRBJ2-1 and V is TRBV4-3; TRBD2 is a possible D gene (7 bases). V lost 4 bases to trimming and J lost 7 bases, with 17 bases between them. Germline CDR1 is LGHNA and CDR2 is YSLEER. This CDR3 region has 15 residues. For the CDR3, the DNA is TGCGCCAGCAGCCCTGGGGGCGGGAGTGTTAATGAGCAGTTCTTC. It codes for CASSPGGGSVNEQFF.

The rearrangement links TRBV29-1 to TRBJ1-2, with D uncertain. CDR1 and CDR2 from the germline V gene are SQVTM and ANQGSEA. The V end was cut by 8 bases, the J end by 4 bases, with 14 bases between. CDR3 length: 12 residues. In nucleotides, the CDR3 is TGCAGCCCCCACGGGCCGTTCTATGGCTACACCTTC. This translates into CSPHGPFYGYTF.

The V gene is TRBV7-2, the J gene TRBJ2-3; D is undetermined. Germline-derived CDR1 and CDR2 are SGHTA and FQGNSA. Trimming removed 6 bases at V and 1 base at J, with 11 bases between. The CDR3 has 14 amino acids. The CDR3 here is CASSAASRTDTQYF. The CDR3 DNA sequence: TGTGCCAGCAGTGCGGCTTCCCGCACAGATACGCAGTATTTT.

This clonotype was detected only a few times. V usage is TRBV6-1 and J usage is TRBJ2-1, with 7 bases fitting TRBD2. The J segment lost 5 bases and the V segment lost 4 bases, leaving 5 bases of the junction unmatched. Per the germline V gene, CDR1 is MNHNS and CDR2 is SASEGT. There are 14 residues in the CDR3. The CDR3 is CASSGPGTNNEQFF. DNA for the CDR3: TGTGCCAGCAGTGGGCCCGGGACTAACAATGAGCAGTTCTTC.

This clonotype was recorded a few times. The V gene is TRBV10-3, the J gene TRBJ2-5; possibly TRBD1 or TRBD2 for D (5 bases each). Trimming stripped 8 bases from V and 1 base from J, with 17 bases between. From germline, CDR1 is ENHRY and CDR2 SYGVKD. This CDR3 has 15 amino acids. The CDR3, as DNA: TGTGCCATCGGGACGACCGGGATCCCCCAAGAGACCCAGTACTTC. Translated, it gives CAIGTTGIPQETQYF.

The chain has TRBV4-3 and TRBJ2-7; D possibly matches TRBD1 or TRBD2 (6 bases each). Germline V gene sequence: CDR1 LGHNA, CDR2 YSLEER. Trimming pared 1 base from V and 4 bases from J, leaving 14 bases between. The CDR3 has 15 residues. Written as DNA, the CDR3 is TGCGCCAGCAGCCAAGGGGCCGGGGGCGTTTACGAGCAGTACTTC. It codes for CASSQGAGGVYEQYF.

Only a few counts were recorded for this clonotype. CDR3 region: CASSLGTGVSYEQYF. In DNA form, the CDR3 reads TGCGCCAGCAGCTTGGGGACGGGGGTCTCCTACGAGCAGTACTTC. V and J are TRBV5-1 and TRBJ2-7; TRBD2 is a possible D gene (6 bases). CDR3 size: 15 residues. Trimming cost V 0 bases and J 0 bases, with 10 bases left between them. CDR1 and CDR2 from the germline V gene are SGHRS and YFSETQ.

The chain recombines TRBV14 with TRBJ2-2, with TRBD2 identical over 8 bases. V shed 0 bases, J shed 4 bases, and the junction held 7 bases outside the gene matches. The CDR3 runs 17 residues. The V gene's germline CDR1 is SGHDN and CDR2 FVKESK. The CDR3 bases are TGTGCCAGCAGCCAAGATCCAGCGGGAGACCTCACCGGGGAGCTGTTTTTT. As protein: CASSQDPAGDLTGELFF.

The chain has TRBV7-6 and TRBJ2-7, with D perhaps assigned TRBD1 or TRBD2 (6 bases each). Trimming pared 4 bases from V and 1 base from J, leaving 14 bases between. The CDR3 extends over 15 amino acids. Germline values: CDR1 SGHVS, CDR2 FNYEAQ. CDR3 region: CASSWEAGDSYEQYF. CDR3 nucleotide sequence: TGTGCCAGCAGCTGGGAGGCAGGGGATTCCTACGAGCAGTACTTC.

This clonotype was counted only a few times. CDR3 in DNA: TGTGCCATCAGTGGTCCAGATTTTGGGACCCAGTACTTC. Its translation is CAISGPDFGTQYF. The V and J genes are TRBV10-3 and TRBJ2-5; no clear D gene. Germline CDR1 ENHRY, CDR2 SYGVKD. The CDR3 length is 13 residues. V was cut by 4 bases and J by 7 bases, with 13 bases left in between.

The chain has TRBV19 and TRBJ2-4, with D uncertain. The CDR3 runs to 12 residues. The germline CDR1 and CDR2 sequences are LNHDA and SQIVND (reference sequence). V gave up 5 bases and J gave up 3 bases, with 5 bases separating them. CDR3 nucleotides: TGTGCCAGTAGTTCGTACAAAAACATTCAGTACTTC. Its translation is CASSSYKNIQYF.

This clonotype has just a few counts. This chain joins TRBV4-1 and TRBJ2-7; TRBD1 aligns across 7 bases. The germline V gene has CDR1 MGHRA and CDR2 YSYEKL. J gave up 3 bases and V 0 bases, and 5 bases lay outside the gene matches. CDR3 size: 15 residues. The DNA for the CDR3 is TGCGCCAGCAGCCAAGAGGACAGGACTTACTACGAGCAGTACTTC. Protein: CASSQEDRTYYEQYF.

J is TRBJ1-2 and V is TRBV29-1; D ambiguous. Germline V gene data show CDR1 as SQVTM and CDR2 as ANQGSEA. The CDR3 sequence is 11 residues long. The ends were cut back, 6 bases at V and 5 bases at J, with 10 bases in the middle. The CDR3 nucleotides read TGCAGCGTCATGACGGATTATGGCTACACCTTC. Amino acid sequence: CSVMTDYGYTF.

This chain connects TRBV6-5 to TRBJ2-2; maybe TRBD2 (6 bases). Per the germline V gene, CDR1 is MNHEY and CDR2 is SVGAGI. The CDR3 is made up of 17 amino acids. Trimming cost V 6 bases and J 3 bases, with 20 bases left between them. In DNA form, the CDR3 reads TGTGCCAGCAGGGACTACTCCCGACGAGGCGACACCGGGGAGCTGTTTTTT. It is translated as CASRDYSRRGDTGELFF.

The rearrangement links TRBV19 to TRBJ2-1; unclear D gene. The V end was cut by 0 bases, the J end by 0 bases, with 12 bases between. This CDR3 contains 17 residues. Germline-derived CDR1 and CDR2 are LNHDA and SQIVND (reference sequence). Here the CDR3 reads CASSIDSLIISYNEQFF. The CDR3 region has the DNA TGTGCCAGTAGTATAGATAGCCTAATAATCTCCTACAATGAGCAGTTCTTC.